The 27 T cell receptor beta chains in this list originate from one sample, sequenced in a study of blood T cells in healthy people across ages. A second PCR, run for about 6 to 11 cycles, used a sample-barcoded 5' primer plus a J-beta primer mix. From the 5' RACE reads, TCRdb called clonotypes with MiXCR, one entry per CDR3 protein. The sample includes about 1.4 million distinct CDR3 sequences, approximately 60% of them seen just once. Source material: blood. All receptors come from a man aged 18 to 29 in good health.

This clonotype was seen more than once but under ten times. The chain is built from TRBV20-1 and TRBJ2-1, with a weak D call TRBD2 (6 bases). V was cut by 3 bases and J by 5 bases, with 11 bases left in between. From germline, CDR1 is DFQATT and CDR2 SNEGSKA (reference sequence). The CDR3 runs to 13 residues. Here the CDR3 DNA reads TGCAGTGCTAGGGGGCGGACTAACAATGAGCAGTTCTTC. Translation: CSARGRTNNEQFF.

The chain is built from TRBV12-3 or TRBV12-4 and TRBJ1-2; D remains ambiguous. The CDR3 runs to 15 residues. Trimming removed 6 bases at V and 0 bases at J, with 14 bases between. CDR3 nucleotide sequence: TGTGCCAGCAGCCCCCCCACGGCAGCTAACTATGGCTACACCTTC. This translates into CASSPPTAANYGYTF.

This chain uses TRBV29-1 with TRBJ1-2; D unresolved. CDR3 length: 12 residues. The V gene lost 7 bases and the J gene lost 0 bases, with 9 bases spanning the gap. CDR1 is SQVTM, CDR2 ANQGSEA, per germline. CDR3 nucleotide sequence: TGCAGCGGCGAGACATCTAACTATGGCTACACCTTC. This codes for CSGETSNYGYTF. Variable domain in full (rest from reference TRBV29-1 and TRBJ1-2): SAVISQKPSRDICQRGTSLTIQCQVDSQVTMMFWYRQQPGQSLTLIATANQGSEATYESGFVIDKFPISRPNLTFSTLTVSNMSPEDSSIYLCSGETSNYGYTFGSGTRLTVV.

This rearrangement joins TRBV6-6 to TRBJ1-4, with a weak D call TRBD1 (5 bases). The V and J ends lost 6 bases and 5 bases respectively, with 7 bases between them. CDR1 is MNHNY, CDR2 SVGAGI, per germline (reference sequence). The CDR3 extends over 12 amino acids. The CDR3 loop is CASRAGNEKLFF. CDR3 coding DNA: TGTGCCAGCAGAGCAGGGAATGAAAAACTGTTTTTT.

The chain carries TRBV6-1 and TRBJ1-2, with unresolved D. CDR3 size: 13 residues. Looked up from germline, CDR1 is MNHNS and CDR2 is SASEGT. Trimming stripped 5 bases from V and 7 bases from J, with 14 bases between. CDR3 nucleotides: TGTGCCAGCAGTACAAAAAGGCTGCGTGGCTACACCTTC. Its protein is CASSTKRLRGYTF.

The rearrangement joins TRBV4-1 to TRBJ2-7; D is ambiguous. Per germline, CDR1 MGHRA and CDR2 YSYEKL. This CDR3 region has 13 residues. Trimming left V 4 bases short and J 5 bases short, with 12 bases between. The CDR3 DNA is TGCGCCAGCAGCCCCCAAGGCGGCCACGAGCAGTACTTC. Its protein is CASSPQGGHEQYF.

The V and J genes are TRBV21-1 and TRBJ1-5. TRBV21-1 constitutes a pseudogene. CDR3 length: 16 residues. CDR3 nucleotides: TGTGCCAGCAGCAAAGAGAGCGCGACAACTAATCAGCCCCAGCATTTT. The encoded protein is CASSKESATTNQPQHF.

The rearrangement uses TRBV7-2 and TRBJ1-5; TRBD1 aligns across 8 bases. Trimming cost V 5 bases and J 1 base; bases outside gene matches: 7. CDR1 SGHTA and CDR2 FQGNSA come from the germline V gene. CDR3 size: 16 residues. In DNA, the CDR3 is TGTGCCAGCAGCCCCGGGGACAGGATCAGCAATCAGCCCCAGCATTTT. Translation: CASSPGDRISNQPQHF.

This clonotype was found a few times. The rearrangement uses TRBV4-2 and TRBJ2-1; 8 bases agree with TRBD2. Germline V gene lookup returns CDR1 LGHNA and CDR2 YNFKEQ. The junction had 6 bases not matched to a gene; V was cut back by 0 bases and J by 2 bases. The CDR3 consists of 17 residues. CDR3 DNA: TGTGCCAGCAGCCAAGATGAGCGGCGGGAGGCCTACAATGAGCAGTTCTTC. This translates into CASSQDERREAYNEQFF.

This CDR3 reads CASSLNGPQPQHF. In nucleotides, the CDR3 is TGTGCCAGCAGCTTAAACGGTCCTCAGCCCCAGCATTTT. The gene calls are TRBV7-8 and TRBJ1-5; D not resolved. Germline V gene lookup returns CDR1 SGHVS and CDR2 FQNEAQ. This CDR3 has 13 amino acids. V was trimmed by 2 bases and J by 6 bases, leaving 8 bases between them.

The V call is TRBV5-1, the J call TRBJ1-6; 8 bases map to TRBD1. The V segment lost 2 bases and the J segment 9 bases; nucleotides outside the gene matches: 7. Germline CDR1 and CDR2: SGHRS and YFSETQ. CDR3 length equals 15 residues. CDR3 residues: CASSFLQGEGSPLHF. CDR3 DNA: TGCGCCAGCAGCTTCCTACAGGGGGAAGGTTCACCCCTCCACTTT.

Comments on this clonotype: This sequence may be a read error, since a much larger clone differs from it by one base. The chain joins TRBV6-1 to TRBJ2-4, with D perhaps given as TRBD1 or TRBD2 (6 bases each). The CDR3 length is 16 residues. Germline values: CDR1 MNHNS, CDR2 SASEGT. V lost 0 bases and J 13 bases, leaving 22 bases between the germline ends. This CDR3 reads CASSEATRGDAYGQYF. DNA for the CDR3: TGTGCCAGCAGTGAAGCAACAAGGGGGGACGCCTACGGGCAGTACTTC.

The rearrangement uses TRBV20-1 and TRBJ2-7; D is ambiguous. Trimming removed 3 bases at V and 2 bases at J, with 17 bases between. CDR1 is DFQATT, CDR2 SNEGSKA, per germline (reference sequence). This CDR3 contains 15 residues. This CDR3 reads CSASPGSPSPYEQYF. The CDR3 coding sequence is TGCAGTGCTAGCCCCGGGTCCCCTTCCCCCTACGAGCAGTACTTC.

The gene calls are TRBV10-3 and TRBJ2-5, with D unresolved. The CDR3 has 14 residues. Trimming took off 0 bases at V and 4 bases at J, with 9 bases between the two ends. The germline CDR1 and CDR2 sequences are ENHRY and SYGVKD. The CDR3: CAISESRQLETQYF. The CDR3 coding sequence is TGTGCCATCAGTGAGTCGCGGCAGCTAGAGACCCAGTACTTC.

This chain uses TRBV3-1 with TRBJ1-1; D is ambiguous. The CDR3 contains 11 residues. Germline CDR1 and CDR2: LGHDT and YNNKEL (reference sequence). Trimming took off 1 base at V and 13 bases at J, with 10 bases between the two ends. The CDR3 DNA is TGTGCCAGCAGCCAAGGGCAGCCCCTTTTCTTT. Its protein product is CASSQGQPLFF.

This chain joins TRBV3-1 and TRBJ2-7; D might be TRBD1 or TRBD2, each matching 5 bases. V was cut by 0 bases and J by 3 bases, with 12 bases left in between. Germline V gene data show CDR1 as LGHDT and CDR2 as YNNKEL (reference sequence). The CDR3 covers 15 residues. CDR3 DNA: TGTGCCAGCAGCCAAGACAGGGAGCAATACTACGAGCAGTACTTC. It translates to CASSQDREQYYEQYF.

This clonotype was picked up one time. The chain recombines TRBV12-3 or TRBV12-4 with TRBJ1-2; 8 bases map to TRBD1. The CDR3 runs to 14 residues. The V gene end was trimmed by 6 bases and the J gene end by 0 bases; junction bases not matched to a gene: 3. The CDR3 DNA reads TGTGCCAGCAGGGAGGACAGGGCTAACTATGGCTACACCTTC. Protein sequence: CASREDRANYGYTF.

This clonotype has more than one count but fewer than ten. The rearrangement uses TRBV24-1 and TRBJ2-2; 11 bases align to TRBD2. CDR1 and CDR2 from the germline V gene are KGHDR and SFDVKD. The CDR3 runs to 19 residues. With V trimmed by 4 bases and J by 6 bases, 15 bases remained unmatched. The CDR3 DNA is TGTGCCACCAGTGAGGCAGTTATAACTAGCGGGAGTATGGCCGGGGAGCTGTTTTTT. Protein product: CATSEAVITSGSMAGELFF.

This sequence joins TRBV20-1 and TRBJ2-5; 8 nucleotides agree with TRBD2. The germline CDR1 and CDR2 sequences are DFQATT and SNEGSKA (reference sequence). Trimming cost V 5 bases and J 1 base; bases outside gene matches: 6. The CDR3 loop spans 14 amino acids. The CDR3 region is CSALSGARQETQYF. In DNA, the CDR3 is TGCAGTGCTCTTAGCGGGGCACGCCAAGAGACCCAGTACTTC.

This chain uses TRBV6-2 or TRBV6-3 with TRBJ2-2, with no clear D. CDR3 length equals 13 residues. The germline V and J ends were trimmed by 7 bases and 6 bases, with 12 bases remaining between them. The germline CDR1 and CDR2 sequences are MNHEY and SVGEGT. CDR3 amino acids: CASTISWAGELFF. The CDR3 bases are TGTGCCAGCACCATAAGTTGGGCCGGGGAGCTGTTTTTT.

The chain couples TRBV20-1 to TRBJ2-1, with a possible D match to TRBD2 (6 bases). The CDR3 length is 15 residues. Germline values: CDR1 DFQATT, CDR2 SNEGSKA (reference sequence). The germline V and J ends were trimmed by 5 bases and 6 bases, with 20 bases remaining between them. CDR3 in DNA: TGCAGTGCTCAGAGGGGCGGGGAGACTTTCAATGAGCAGTTCTTC. This gives the protein CSAQRGGETFNEQFF.

This clonotype was seen only once. The rearrangement uses TRBV6-1 and TRBJ2-5, with TRBD2 matching 13 bases. The germline V gene has CDR1 MNHNS and CDR2 SASEGT. The CDR3 totals 18 residues. The ends lost 3 bases at V and 1 base at J; junction bases unmatched: 8. CDR3 in amino acids: CASSEAGLAGASQETQYF. The CDR3 coding sequence is TGTGCCAGCAGTGAGGCCGGACTAGCGGGAGCCTCCCAAGAGACCCAGTACTTC.

This clonotype turned up a few times. The rearrangement links TRBV6-6 to TRBJ2-5, with unresolved D. Germline lookup yields CDR1 MNHNY and CDR2 SVGAGI (reference sequence). The V gene lost 10 bases and the J gene lost 2 bases, with 17 bases spanning the gap. CDR3 length: 14 amino acids. CDR3 sequence reads: CATHPLALQETQYF. For the CDR3, the DNA is TGTGCCACACACCCCTTAGCTTTACAAGAGACCCAGTACTTC.

The chain links TRBV6-5 to TRBJ2-1, with no clear D. Looked up from germline, CDR1 is MNHEY and CDR2 is SVGAGI. The CDR3 totals 13 residues. Trimming pared 0 bases from V and 7 bases from J, leaving 7 bases between. The CDR3 spells CASSYSFGNEQFF. The CDR3 nucleotides are TGTGCCAGCAGTTACTCCTTCGGTAATGAGCAGTTCTTC.

This clonotype was picked up a small number of times. The V gene is TRBV25-1, the J gene TRBJ1-2, with 8 bases that match TRBD1. The CDR3 consists of 12 residues. Trimming removed 4 bases from V and 7 bases from J; junction bases left unmatched: 2. The germline V gene has CDR1 MGHDK and CDR2 SYGVNS. DNA of the CDR3: TGTGCCAGCAGTGGGGACAGGCCTGGCTACACCTTC. Amino acid sequence: CASSGDRPGYTF.

DNA of the CDR3: TGTGCCAGCAGCGTAGTAGCGTCCGGTGCCTACAATGAGCAGTACTTC. This gives the protein CASSVVASGAYNEQYF. The chain recombines TRBV9 with TRBJ2-1, with D maybe TRBD2 (5 bases). The better agreement between TRBJ2-7 and the DNA end casts doubt on the J call. Germline CDR1 and CDR2: SGDLS and YYNGEE. CDR3 size: 16 residues.

V gene TRBV11-1 combines with J gene TRBJ2-5, with TRBD2 matching over 8 bases. Germline V CDR1 and CDR2: SGHAT, FQDESV (reference sequence). The J segment lost 0 bases and the V segment lost 3 bases, leaving 30 bases of the junction unmatched. The CDR3 covers 24 residues. The CDR3 spells CASSFIKRLAGGPTMSRNQETQYF. DNA for the CDR3: TGTGCCAGCAGCTTTATTAAACGCCTAGCGGGCGGCCCAACCATGTCGAGGAACCAAGAGACCCAGTACTTC.